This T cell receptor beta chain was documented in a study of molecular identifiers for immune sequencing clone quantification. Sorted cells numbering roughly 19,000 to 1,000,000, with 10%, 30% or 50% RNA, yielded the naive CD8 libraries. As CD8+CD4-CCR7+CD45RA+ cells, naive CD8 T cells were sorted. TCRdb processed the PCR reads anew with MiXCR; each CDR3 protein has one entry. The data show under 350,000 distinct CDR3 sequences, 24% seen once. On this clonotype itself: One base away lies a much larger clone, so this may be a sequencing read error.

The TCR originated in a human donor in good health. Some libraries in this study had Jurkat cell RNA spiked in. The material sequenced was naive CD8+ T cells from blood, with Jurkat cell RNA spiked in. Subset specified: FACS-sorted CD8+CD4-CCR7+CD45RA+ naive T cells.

CDR3 DNA sequence: TGCGCCAGCCGCCAAGGGGGCGGGAAGGAAGCTTTCTTT. Translated: CASRQGGGKEAFF. V is TRBV4-3 and J is TRBJ1-1; the match to TRBD1 covers 7 bases. CDR1 is LGHNA and CDR2 is YSLEER in the germline V gene. The length of the CDR3 is 13 residues.